The 9 T cell receptor beta chains reported below all come from one sample, sequenced in a study of vaccination effects on CD4 cells after COVID-19. Using immunoSEQ multiplex PCR, the repertoire was profiled, and TCRdb retains in-frame clones only, with some absent. The table records approximately 28,000 clones, approximately 79% of them present only once. Which antigens these TCRs recognize remains unknown. Sequencing in the ViraFEST assay came after antigen-specific CD4+ T cells had been expanded with viral peptide pools, which were used to stimulate PBMC. Culture lasted about ten days before CD4+ T cell isolation. It was two doses of either the BNT162b2 or mRNA-1273 vaccine that participants received. Material: CD4+ T cells from PBMCs cultured with SARS-CoV-2 spike peptides, obtained after COVID-19 vaccination. The receptors were sampled from a human donor who received a COVID-19 vaccine. Some clones in this sample may be carry-over from other donors' samples.

The CDR3 DNA reads TGTGCCAGCAGGTCGGTTCCCGTCGGCGGGGAGCTGTTTTTT. Translated: CASRSVPVGGELFF. This chain links TRBV28 with TRBJ2-2; D call uncertain. The CDR3 spans 14 residues. Per germline, CDR1 MDHEN and CDR2 SYDVKM. V dropped 6 bases and J dropped 7 bases, with 15 bases sitting between them.

The rearrangement joins TRBV28 to TRBJ1-2; perhaps TRBD1 as D (6 bases). Trimming removed 5 bases at V and 4 bases at J, with 14 bases between. CDR1 and CDR2 (germline): MDHEN, SYDVKM. The CDR3 is 14 amino acids. DNA for the CDR3: TGTGCCAGCAGTGAGCCGGGACACATCTATGGCTACACCTTC. It codes for CASSEPGHIYGYTF.

The chain couples TRBV7-9 to TRBJ1-6; the D is unclear. CDR3 length: 14 amino acids. From germline, CDR1 is SEHNR and CDR2 FQNEAQ (reference sequence). The V and J ends lost 0 bases and 11 bases respectively, with 11 bases between them. The chain's CDR3 is CASSLAWSGTPLHF. The CDR3, as DNA: TGTGCCAGCAGCTTAGCTTGGTCGGGGACACCCCTCCACTTT.

The CDR3 nucleotides read TGTGCCAGCTCTACGATTTCCGGAGCCGACCGGGAGCTGTTTTTT. Translating gives CASSTISGADRELFF. The genes are TRBV18 and TRBJ2-2; D remains ambiguous. The CDR3 spans 15 residues. Per the germline V gene, CDR1 is KGHSH and CDR2 is LQKENI. Trimming pared 6 bases from V and 9 bases from J, leaving 20 bases between. Variable domain in full (rest from reference TRBV18 and TRBJ2-2): NAGVMQNPRHLVRRRGQEARLRCSPMKGHSHVYWYRQLPEEGLKFMVYLQKENIIDESGMPKERFSAEFPKEGPSILRIQQVVRGDSAAYFCASSTISGADRELFFGEGSRLTVL.

The rearrangement uses TRBV6-4 and TRBJ2-3; D is unresolved. V lost 4 bases to trimming and J lost 2 bases, with 7 bases between them. The CDR3 covers 13 residues. Per the germline V gene, CDR1 is MRHNA and CDR2 is SNTAGT. The CDR3 spells CASSVSDTDTQYF. In DNA form, the CDR3 reads TGTGCCAGCAGTGTGTCGGACACAGATACGCAGTATTTT.

The gene calls are TRBV19 and TRBJ1-1; D uncertain. The CDR3 has 15 residues. V was cut by 7 bases and J by 5 bases, with 20 bases left in between. Germline V gene lookup returns CDR1 LNHDA and CDR2 SQIVND (reference sequence). DNA for the CDR3: TGTGCCAGTATTCACCCAGGACGATCGACAACTGAAGCTTTCTTT. The encoded protein is CASIHPGRSTTEAFF.

This chain connects TRBV7-9 to TRBJ2-2; D is unresolved. This CDR3 is built from 12 residues. CDR1 SEHNR and CDR2 FQNEAQ come from the germline V gene (reference sequence). V lost 9 bases and J lost 3, with 8 bases in between. The CDR3 coding sequence is TGTGCCAGGTCGGGCGACACCGGGGAGCTGTTTTTT. This encodes CARSGDTGELFF.

This clone was found a few times. The genes are TRBV30 and TRBJ1-2, with D perhaps TRBD1 (5 bases). There are 13 residues in the CDR3. Trimming left V 3 bases short and J 4 bases short, with 12 bases between. Per the germline V gene, CDR1 is GTSNPN and CDR2 is SVGIG (reference sequence). This CDR3 is CAWSLGGAYGYTF. The CDR3 nucleotides are TGTGCCTGGAGCCTAGGAGGGGCCTATGGCTACACCTTC.

This clone was recorded a few times. The chain recombines TRBV2 with TRBJ1-1, with D hard to call. Trimming cost V 7 bases and J 0 bases, with 12 bases left between them. Germline assignment: CDR1 SNHLY and CDR2 FYNNEI. The CDR3 covers 14 residues. The CDR3 loop is CASNPWAVNTEAFF. The CDR3 DNA reads as TGTGCCAGCAATCCCTGGGCAGTGAACACTGAAGCTTTCTTT.